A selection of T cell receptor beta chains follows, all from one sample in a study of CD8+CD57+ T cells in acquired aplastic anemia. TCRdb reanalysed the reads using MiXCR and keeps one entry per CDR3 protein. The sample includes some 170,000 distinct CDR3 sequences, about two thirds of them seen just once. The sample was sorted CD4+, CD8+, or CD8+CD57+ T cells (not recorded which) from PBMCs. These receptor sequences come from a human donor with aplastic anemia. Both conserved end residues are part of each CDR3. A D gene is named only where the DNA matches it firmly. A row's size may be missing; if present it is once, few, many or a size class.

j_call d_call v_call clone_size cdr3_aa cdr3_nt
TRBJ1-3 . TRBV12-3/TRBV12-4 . CASSFSRNGISGNTIYF TGTGCCAGCAGTTTTAGCAGGAACGGAATCTCTGGAAACACCATATATTTT
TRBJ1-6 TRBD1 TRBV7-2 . CASSDRQGAPYNSPLHF TGTGCCAGCAGCGACCGACAGGGGGCCCCCTATAATTCACCCCTCCACTTT
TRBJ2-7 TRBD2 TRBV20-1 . CSARRLAGSEQYF TGCAGTGCTAGGCGGCTAGCGGGTTCCGAGCAGTACTTC
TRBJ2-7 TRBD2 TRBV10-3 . CAIGKTSGDGSYEQYF TGTGCCATCGGTAAGACTAGCGGGGATGGCTCCTACGAGCAGTACTTC
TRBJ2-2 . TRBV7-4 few CASILSRAGEAGELFF TGTGCCAGCATCCTCTCCAGGGCAGGGGAAGCCGGGGAGCTGTTTTTT
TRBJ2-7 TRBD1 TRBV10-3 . CAITRGRDRGPGEQYF TGTGCCATCACCCGAGGAAGGGACAGGGGGCCAGGCGAGCAGTACTTC
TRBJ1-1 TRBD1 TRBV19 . CASRPDRAFRVNTEAFF TGTGCCAGTAGGCCGGACAGGGCCTTTCGTGTGAACACTGAAGCTTTCTTT
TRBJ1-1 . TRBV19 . CASSIKGGNTEAFF TGTGCCAGTAGTATTAAGGGAGGGAACACTGAAGCTTTCTTT
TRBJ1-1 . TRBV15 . CATSRGYRETEAFF TGTGCCACCAGCAGAGGGTACAGGGAGACTGAAGCTTTCTTT
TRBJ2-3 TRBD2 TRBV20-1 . CSARGTAGTSGSDTQYF TGCAGTGCTAGAGGGACCGCCGGGACTAGCGGGTCAGATACGCAGTATTTT
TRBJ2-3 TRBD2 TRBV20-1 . CSVAGGPDTQYF TGCAGTGTGGCGGGGGGGCCAGATACGCAGTATTTT
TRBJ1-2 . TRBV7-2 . CASSPGGRDGYTF TGTGCCAGCAGCCCCGGAGGGAGGGACGGCTACACCTTC
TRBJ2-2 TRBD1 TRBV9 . CASSIPDRENPTNTGELFF TGTGCCAGCAGCATCCCAGACAGGGAGAACCCTACGAACACCGGGGAGCTGTTTTTT
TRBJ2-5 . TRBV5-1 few CASSSGETQYF TGTGCCAGCAGCTCAGGGGAGACCCAGTACTTC
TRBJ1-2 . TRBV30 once CAWSVGAGYTF TGTGCCTGGAGTGTAGGGGCAGGCTACACCTTC
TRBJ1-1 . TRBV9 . CASSVGLDMNTEAFF TGTGCCAGCAGCGTGGGTCTTGACATGAACACTGAAGCTTTCTTT
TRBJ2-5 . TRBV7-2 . CASSSSQRETQYF TGTGCCAGCAGCTCCTCACAGCGAGAGACCCAGTACTTC
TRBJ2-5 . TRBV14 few CASSEYRGAQETQYF TGTGCCAGCAGTGAATATAGGGGGGCACAAGAGACCCAGTACTTC
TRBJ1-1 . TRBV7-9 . CASSNQARQNTEAFF TGCGCCAGCAGCAATCAGGCCCGGCAGAACACTGAAGCTTTCTTT
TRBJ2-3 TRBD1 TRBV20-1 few CSARAIAPGQGMVTDTQYF TGCAGTGCTAGAGCAATCGCGCCGGGACAGGGAATGGTCACAGATACGCAGTATTTT
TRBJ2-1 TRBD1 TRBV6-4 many CASSPRTGEDEQFF TGTGCCAGCAGTCCCCGGACAGGGGAAGATGAGCAGTTCTTC
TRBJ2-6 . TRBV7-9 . CASGREPSGANVLTF TGTGCCAGCGGCAGGGAGCCTTCTGGGGCCAACGTCCTGACTTTC
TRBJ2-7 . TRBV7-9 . CASSLPRGLHYEQYF TGTGCCAGCAGCTTACCCCGTGGACTACATTACGAGCAGTACTTC
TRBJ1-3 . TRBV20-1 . CSAEGGNTIYF TGCAGTGCTGAGGGTGGAAACACCATATATTTT
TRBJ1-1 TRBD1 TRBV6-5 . CASRPRQGITEAFF TGTGCCAGCAGGCCTAGACAGGGAATAACTGAAGCTTTCTTT
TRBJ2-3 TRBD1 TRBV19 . CASSEDRGPIDTQYF TGTGCCAGTAGTGAGGACAGGGGGCCGATAGATACGCAGTATTTT
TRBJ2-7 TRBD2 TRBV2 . CASSATSGNYEQYF TGTGCCAGCAGTGCGACTAGCGGGAACTACGAGCAGTACTTC
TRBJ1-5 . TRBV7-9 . CASSPDTQPQHF TGTGCCAGCAGCCCAGACACTCAGCCCCAGCATTTT
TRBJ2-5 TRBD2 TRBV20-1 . CSASGNLAGQETQYF TGCAGTGCTAGCGGCAACCTAGCGGGCCAAGAGACCCAGTACTTC
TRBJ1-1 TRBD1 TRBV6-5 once CASRRAGGSSTEAFF TGTGCCAGCAGAAGGGCAGGGGGATCGAGCACTGAAGCTTTCTTT
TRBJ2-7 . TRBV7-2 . CASSRRQEYEQYF TGTGCCAGCAGCCGTCGACAGGAGTACGAGCAGTACTTC
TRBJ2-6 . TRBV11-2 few CASSSRRSSGANVLTF TGTGCCAGCAGCTCGAGACGGAGTTCTGGGGCCAACGTCCTGACTTTC
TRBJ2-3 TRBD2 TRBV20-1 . CSATVTSGGGTDTQYF TGCAGTGCTACCGTGACTAGCGGGGGGGGGACAGATACGCAGTATTTT
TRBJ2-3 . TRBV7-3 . CASSSGRGTDTQYF TGTGCCAGCAGTTCCGGCCGGGGAACAGATACGCAGTATTTT
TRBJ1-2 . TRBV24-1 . CATSDRAPNEGYGYTF TGTGCCACCAGTGATAGGGCCCCAAATGAGGGCTATGGCTACACCTTC
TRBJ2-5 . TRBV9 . CASSVDRAETQYF TGTGCCAGCAGCGTAGACAGGGCAGAGACCCAGTACTTC
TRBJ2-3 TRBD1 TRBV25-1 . CASSEAFVTGVTDTQYF TGTGCCAGCAGTGAAGCCTTTGTGACAGGGGTCACAGATACGCAGTATTTT
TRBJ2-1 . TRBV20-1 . CSAREGAGSSYNEQFF TGCAGTGCTAGAGAGGGGGCCGGGAGCTCCTACAATGAGCAGTTCTTC
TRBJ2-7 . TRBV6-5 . CASSYRVEYEQYF TGTGCCAGCAGTTACAGGGTCGAGTACGAGCAGTACTTC
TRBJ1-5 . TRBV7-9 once CASSLSYSNQPQHF TGTGCCAGCAGCTTAAGCTACAGCAATCAGCCCCAGCATTTT
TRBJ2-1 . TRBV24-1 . CATSDPTGTAYNEQFF TGTGCCACCAGTGATCCCACAGGTACCGCCTACAATGAGCAGTTCTTC
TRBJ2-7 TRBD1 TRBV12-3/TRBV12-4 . CASSLPQGANEQYF TGTGCCAGCAGTTTACCCCAGGGGGCAAACGAGCAGTACTTC
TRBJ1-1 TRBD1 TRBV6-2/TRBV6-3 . CASSYSLAGGNMNTEAFF TGTGCCAGCAGTTACTCGTTGGCAGGGGGGAACATGAACACTGAAGCTTTCTTT
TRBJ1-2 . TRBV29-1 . CSVVSRGGYGYTF TGCAGCGTTGTTTCAAGGGGGGGCTATGGCTACACCTTC
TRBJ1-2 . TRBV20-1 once CSASEGSGGYTF TGCAGTGCTAGCGAGGGTTCGGGTGGCTACACCTTC
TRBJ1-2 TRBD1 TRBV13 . CASRYRGGKLGYTF TGTGCCAGCAGGTACAGGGGAGGCAAGTTGGGCTACACCTTC
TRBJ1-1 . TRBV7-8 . CASTPGVYTEAFF TGTGCCAGCACCCCAGGGGTGTACACTGAAGCTTTCTTT
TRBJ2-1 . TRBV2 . CASSGRYEQFF TGTGCCAGCAGTGGTCGATACGAGCAGTTCTTC
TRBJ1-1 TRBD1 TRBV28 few CASSLWDRGTTEAFF TGTGCCAGCAGTTTGTGGGACAGGGGGACCACTGAAGCTTTCTTT
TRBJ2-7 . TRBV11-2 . CASGLVPPSYEQYF TGTGCCAGCGGCTTAGTCCCCCCTTCCTACGAGCAGTACTTC
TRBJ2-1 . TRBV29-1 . CSVDPSYNEQFF TGCAGCGTTGATCCCTCCTACAATGAGCAGTTCTTC
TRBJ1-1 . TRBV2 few CASSVRGNTEAFF TGTGCCAGTAGCGTCAGGGGGAACACTGAAGCTTTCTTT